The 5 T cell receptor beta chains below come from one sample, sequenced in a study of Ad26.COV2.S vaccination and SARS-CoV-2 variants. Only in-frame clones appear in the TCRdb table, and some are missing; sequencing was by immunoSEQ multiplex PCR. The sample has about 180,000 clones; around 88% are singletons. Material: peripheral blood, obtained after recovery from COVID-19. These TCRs come from a human donor who had recovered from COVID-19.

J is TRBJ1-2 and V is TRBV7-9; D is undetermined. The CDR3 extends over 12 amino acids. CDR1 and CDR2 from the germline V gene are SEHNR and FQNEAQ (reference sequence). Trimming cost V 1 base and J 7 bases, with 7 bases left between them. The CDR3 reads CASSLDGRGYTF. CDR3 nucleotide sequence: TGTGCCAGCAGCTTAGACGGACGTGGCTACACCTTC.

The chain has TRBV11-3 and TRBJ1-6, with D uncertain. Trimming removed 0 bases from V and 1 base from J, with 10 bases in between. The CDR3 is 17 amino acids. CDR1 and CDR2 (germline): SGHNT, YENEEA. CDR3 DNA: TGTGCCAGCAGCTTAGAGGCCTGGGAATCCTATAATTCACCCCTCCACTTT. It is translated as CASSLEAWESYNSPLHF.

The chain is built from TRBV5-1 and TRBJ2-3, with TRBD1 matching over 9 bases. The CDR3 contains 15 residues. CDR1 is SGHRS and CDR2 is YFSETQ in the germline V gene. V gave up 4 bases and J gave up 2 bases; unmatched junction bases: 5. CDR3 region: CASSPGTGPTDTQYF. The CDR3, as DNA: TGCGCCAGCAGCCCCGGGACAGGGCCCACAGATACGCAGTATTTT. The full variable domain, in which reference TRBV5-1 and TRBJ2-3 provide the parts outside the CDR3, is KAGVTQTPRYLIKTRGQQVTLSCSPISGHRSVSWYQQTPGQGLQFLFEYFSETQRNKGNFPGRFSGRQFSNSRSEMNVSTLELGDSALYLCASSPGTGPTDTQYFGPGTRLTVL.

The genes are TRBV15 and TRBJ2-7; 7 bases fit TRBD1. Germline-derived CDR1 and CDR2 are LNHNV and YYDKDF (reference sequence). V lost 4 bases, J lost 4 bases, and 13 bases stayed unmatched. CDR3 length equals 16 residues. The CDR3 spells CATSNTKGGGRYEQYF. The CDR3 bases are TGTGCCACCAGCAATACAAAAGGGGGCGGAAGGTACGAGCAGTACTTC.

The chain links TRBV6-4 to TRBJ2-7; no reliable D call. The CDR3 runs 15 residues. Germline loops: CDR1 MRHNA, CDR2 SNTAGT. V shed 2 bases and J shed 3 bases, with 14 bases lying between them. The chain's CDR3 is CASSDQLYTDYEQYF. The CDR3 DNA reads as TGTGCCAGCAGTGACCAGTTGTACACCGACTACGAGCAGTACTTC.